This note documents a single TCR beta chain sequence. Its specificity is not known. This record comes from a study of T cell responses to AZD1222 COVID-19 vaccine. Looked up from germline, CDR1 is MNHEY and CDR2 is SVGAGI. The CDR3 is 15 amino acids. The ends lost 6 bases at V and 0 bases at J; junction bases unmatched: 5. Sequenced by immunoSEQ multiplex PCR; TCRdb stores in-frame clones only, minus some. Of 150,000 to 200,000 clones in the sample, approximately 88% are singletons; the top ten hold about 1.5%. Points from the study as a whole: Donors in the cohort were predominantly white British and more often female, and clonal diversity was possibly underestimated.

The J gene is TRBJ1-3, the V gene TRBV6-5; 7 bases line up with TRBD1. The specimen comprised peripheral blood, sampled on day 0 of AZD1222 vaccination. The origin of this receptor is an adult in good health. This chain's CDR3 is CASSPTGNSGNTIYF. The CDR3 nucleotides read TGTGCCAGCAGCCCGACAGGGAACTCTGGAAACACCATATATTTT.